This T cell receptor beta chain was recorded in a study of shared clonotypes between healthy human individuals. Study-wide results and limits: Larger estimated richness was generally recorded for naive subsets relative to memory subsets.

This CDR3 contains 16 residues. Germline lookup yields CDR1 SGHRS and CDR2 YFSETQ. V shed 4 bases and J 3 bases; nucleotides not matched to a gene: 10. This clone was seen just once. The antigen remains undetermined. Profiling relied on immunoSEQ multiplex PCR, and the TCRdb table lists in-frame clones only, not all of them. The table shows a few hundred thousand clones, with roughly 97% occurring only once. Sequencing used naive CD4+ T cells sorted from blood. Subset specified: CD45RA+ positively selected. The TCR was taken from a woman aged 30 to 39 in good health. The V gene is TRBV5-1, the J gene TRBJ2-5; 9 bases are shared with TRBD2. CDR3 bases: TGCGCCAGCAGCGTGGGACTAGCCCAGAACGAAGAGACCCAGTACTTC. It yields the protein CASSVGLAQNEETQYF.